This paragraph reports one TCR beta chain. Its antigen is currently not known. One base away there is no much larger clone; base qualities are not given. The cohort consisted of 650 to 850 healthy bone marrow donors. At the time of sampling, every cohort member was nominally healthy, though immune exposures that went unrecorded were likely present. The donor tested CMV seropositive, placing the donor among the 250 to 350 seropositive members of the cohort. A peripheral blood sample was provided by each donor, and peripheral blood mononuclear cells were used for TCR beta sequencing. The Qiagen DNeasy Blood Extraction Kit was used to extract genomic DNA from the blood cell samples. Library preparation was by the immunoSEQ multiplex PCR assay. A mixture of 60 forward primers for TCR Vbeta segments and 13 reverse primers for TCR Jbeta segments was used in the multiplex PCR. The CDR3 region of rearranged TCR beta genes was amplified from genomic DNA by a multiplex PCR assay. The amplified TCR beta libraries were sequenced on the Illumina HiSeq System as 87-base-pair reads. Processing in the source paper ran as follows. Across the 600 to 700 repertoires, a later analysis counted roughly 77 million unique TCR beta chains, some 11 million of which were shared by at least two donors. To remove PCR and sequencing errors, raw reads were error-corrected and collapsed into unique sequences using a nearest-neighbor algorithm that merged closely related sequences. To assign V, D and J gene segments, CDR3 sequences were aligned to IMGT reference sequences. For a sequence to be retained, a match of at least six nucleotides was required to both a V gene segment and a J gene segment. Rearrangements were called productive when the CDR3 lacked stop codons and stayed in frame with V and J; all others were non-productive. CDR3 was defined according to IMGT convention as the region running from the second conserved V-encoded cysteine to the conserved J-encoded phenylalanine. The earlier analysis of about 570 of the donors excluded any sequence lacking an unambiguous match to a single V gene segment. In an earlier analysis of a few hundred of the donors, a V segment was called functional when productive rearrangements were above 56.7%, and segregating when the standard deviation between donors exceeded 5%. To diagnose cytomegalovirus status from the catalog of TCR beta chain sequences, a statistical classification framework was built. A later analysis assigned V and J genes by comparing TCR nucleotide sequences with IMGT/GENE-DB human TR gene sequences. In a later analysis, CDR3 sequences and most-parsimonious VDJ recombination scenarios were assigned using the TCRdist pipeline. In a later analysis, each TCR beta chain was defined by its CDR3 amino acid sequence together with its V-gene family, and reads without a unique V-gene family were excluded. In a later analysis, fewer than 650 highly shared, low-generation-probability nucleotide sequences were removed to address suspected cross-contamination and a sequencing artifact. For each public chain, a later analysis derived a clonal expansion index from normalized ranks of inferred template counts within each repertoire. In a later analysis, generation probabilities were computed using a VDJ recombination model fitted to out-of-frame rearrangements, and the results were checked against IGoR. A later analysis scored TCR-TCR, TCR-HLA and TCR-CMV co-occurrence with hypergeometric tests, applying a repertoire-size bias correction to TCR pairs. A later analysis estimated false discovery rates by permuting HLA or CMV assignments 20 times. A later analysis grouped co-occurring TCRs with DBSCAN, adding TCRdist sequence similarity when clustering within HLA-allele-positive subsets. Co-occurrence clustering excluded repertoires with fewer than 30,000 or more than 120,000 public chains, plus five with anomalous nucleotide sharing. TCRdb's version of the immuneACCESS table is confined to in-frame rearrangements and falls short of the full clone set. An unresolved V gene accounts for under half of the shortfall where checked; the remainder is of unknown origin. From that table come the V and J calls and clone size; the DNA was used to work out D and trimming. This sample has over 150,000 clones in its table, and roughly 80% of those were observed once. The leading ten clones occupy about 4% of the sample.

This sample was included in a study of cytomegalovirus exposure and HLA in healthy donors (dated by TCRdb to about 2017). A note on the overall study: An earlier analysis of 587 of the donors reported about 250 Gb of sequence data and more than 90 million unique TCR beta sequences from about 179 million T cells. Donor age, sex, ethnicity and CMV serostatus were collected together with the repertoire data. Several DR-DQ haplotypes were treated as single units for association and clustering because of strong linkage in the cohort. Around 320 gigabases of sequencing data and tens of millions of unique TCR sequences were included in an early release covering 550 to 650 HLA-typed donors. Rather than using new phenotypic data, the later analysis identified candidate immune exposures from TCR beta sequences and from how often those sequences occurred across donors. High-throughput TCR immunosequencing, statistical association of individual TCRs with disease status, and machine learning were combined to predict cytomegalovirus infection status. The study aimed to test whether cataloging public T cell receptors could reveal signatures of past pathogen exposure. Class I and class II HLA loci were covered by the typing at four-digit resolution. A later genetic analysis took genome-wide SNP genotypes for about 55% of the 666 donors and used that subset as a discovery cohort. An earlier analysis of fewer than 700 of the donors applied high-throughput TCR beta sequencing to assess whether each TCR beta V gene segment acted as functional or pseudogenic. Among roughly 370 genotyped donors of the cohort, an average of 235,054 unique TCR beta nucleotide sequences were sequenced per donor, around a sixth of them non-productive. In addition to the first cohort of around 670 subjects, a separate validation cohort of 120 different subjects was used. Typing coverage varied by locus: about 629-630 donors for A, B, C, DRB1 and DQB1; roughly 510 for DQA1; more than 600 for DPA1; around 490 for DPB1. All discovery cohort repertoires had been generated on a single sequencing platform. The T cell repertoires of some 670 subjects were profiled by immunosequencing and related to cytomegalovirus serostatus. The genetic ancestry cluster associated with self-reported Caucasian donors included over 80% of the 350 to 500 genotyped donors. A later analysis re-analyzed previously published TCR beta repertoires from roughly 690 donors and added high-resolution HLA genotyping to study TCR occurrence patterns. The full study reports these points: An earlier analysis of approximately 600 of the donors showed that most TCR beta V segments appeared in productive rearrangements either about 87% or about 30% of the time, which broadly matched IMGT annotations. The authors suggested that the approach could potentially be generalized to other disease states and immunological phenotypes. The study gave a list of around 170 TCR beta chains associated with cytomegalovirus. Specific HLA alleles were associated with about 17,000 TCR beta sequences at a false discovery rate of 0.05 in a later analysis. Immune exposure information for the cohort was limited to CMV serostatus. Some IMGT-functional V segments, including TRBV6-2 and TRBV6-3, could not be distinguished by the 87-base-pair reads and were therefore excluded. Strong co-occurrence of HLA alleles, especially DR and DQ, made assigning TCR associations to individual alleles difficult. A further reported finding was that TCR beta sequences accurately predicted the HLA-A and HLA-B alleles for most subjects in the first cohort. Over 15 rarely observed V segments, including chromosome 9 orphons, were excluded from the earlier analysis of about 500 of the donors because counts were too low. A later genetic analysis reported fewer N-insertions in productive TCRs among donors in an Asian-associated ancestry cluster than the roughly 700-donor mean. While some public TCRs were present in many individuals, most TCR sequences turned up only very rarely across donors. In a later analysis, HLA-associated TCR beta chains showed more clonal expansion and lower generation probabilities than non-associated chains that were equally common. In vitro tests confirmed that three of the cytomegalovirus-associated TCR beta chains recognize cytomegalovirus antigens. A later analysis found that most CMV-associated TCR beta chains appeared HLA-restricted, with HLA associations seemingly driven largely by CMV exposure. Correlated functional status among segregating V segments might reflect linkage disequilibrium, but an unknown experimental factor could not be ruled out. In this cohort, only TCR beta chains were sequenced, and detectable features were limited by the absence of alpha or paired-chain data. V-gene and J-gene trimming of TCR beta chains was associated with a missense DCLRE1C variant in a later genetic analysis, and the association was replicated in an independent cohort. Sequencing depth was assumed to be roughly uniform across donors in the presence/absence analyses, though that assumption may not hold. Cytomegalovirus status was reported to be diagnosed by the classifier with high specificity and sensitivity in both the original and validation cohorts. A later analysis found that TCR association rates varied across HLA loci, with DRB1 alleles showing the most associated TCRs and HLA-C alleles the fewest. Because some donors lacked HLA typing at each locus, the association tests relied only on the typed subset. The sequencing pipeline was judged likely to have produced a cluster of highly shared sequence variants as a technical artifact. According to a later analysis, parvovirus B19, influenza, CMV and Epstein-Barr virus appeared linked to several top co-occurrence clusters.

The germline V and J ends show losses of 7 bases and 2 bases respectively, and no gene match explains 14 bases of the junction. CDR1 and CDR2, looked up from the germline V gene, are SQVTM and ANQGSEA. Counted from cysteine to phenylalanine, this CDR3 has 16 amino acids. Kept here is only the CDR3 DNA, which spans 48 bases and is read in frame from base 1. The sequence joins TRBV29-1 to TRBJ1-2; TRBD1 agrees with 9 junctional bases. The sample taken for sequencing was PBMCs. This TCR was recovered from a man under 40 in good health and CMV-seropositive. The CDR3 amino acid sequence is: CSAIPGQGAGNYGYTF. In nucleotide form, the sequence is TGCAGCGCGATTCCGGGACAGGGAGCCGGCAACTATGGCTACACCTTC.